This T cell receptor (beta chain) was documented in a study of cytomegalovirus exposure and HLA in healthy donors. Regarding the study as a whole: Association of around 17,000 TCR beta sequences with HLA alleles was found at 0.05 false discovery rate in a later analysis. Rarity marked most TCR sequences, yet some public TCRs occurred in many donors.

A multiplex PCR was run with 60 Vbeta primers and 13 Jbeta primers. Per the original methods: It was a later analysis that counted 79 million or so unique TCR beta chains, of which approximately 9.9 million were shared. Sequenced by immunoSEQ multiplex PCR; TCRdb stores in-frame clones only, minus some. V and J calls and clone size follow that table, whereas D and trimming were derived from the DNA. There are 310,000 or so clones in the sample; 70% to 90% occur only once, and about 2.3% lies in the top ten. A remark on this clone: Its antigen is as yet unknown.

The receptor was derived from a woman in her late teens or twenties in good health and CMV-seronegative. Sequencing used PBMCs.

CDR3 bases: TGTGCCAGCAGCTTAGGAGGGCAGGGGATCTCCTACGAGCAGTACTTC. It codes for CASSLGGQGISYEQYF. The chain uses TRBV13 and TRBJ2-7; TRBD1 is a possible D gene (6 bases). Germline V gene lookup returns CDR1 PRHDT and CDR2 FYEKMQ (reference sequence). V gave up 0 bases and J gave up 0 bases, with 12 bases separating them. The CDR3 length is 16 residues.